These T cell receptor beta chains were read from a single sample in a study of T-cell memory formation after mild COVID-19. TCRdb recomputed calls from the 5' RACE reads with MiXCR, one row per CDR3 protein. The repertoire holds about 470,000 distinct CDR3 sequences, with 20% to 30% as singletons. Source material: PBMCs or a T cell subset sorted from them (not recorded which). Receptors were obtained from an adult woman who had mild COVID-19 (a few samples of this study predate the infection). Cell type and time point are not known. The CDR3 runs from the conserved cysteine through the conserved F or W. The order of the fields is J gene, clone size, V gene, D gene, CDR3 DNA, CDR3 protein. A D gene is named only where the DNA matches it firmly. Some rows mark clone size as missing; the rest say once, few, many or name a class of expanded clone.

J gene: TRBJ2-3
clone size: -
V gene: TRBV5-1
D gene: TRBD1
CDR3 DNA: TGCGCCAGCAGCTCGGCGGACAGGAGCACAGATACGCAGTATTTT
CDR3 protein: CASSSADRSTDTQYF

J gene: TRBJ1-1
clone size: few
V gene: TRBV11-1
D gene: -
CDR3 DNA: TGTGCCAGCAGCTTTACGTTCGAGGGACCGAACACTGAAGCTTTCTTT
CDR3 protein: CASSFTFEGPNTEAFF

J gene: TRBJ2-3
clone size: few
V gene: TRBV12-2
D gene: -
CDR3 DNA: TGTGCAAGTCGCCGGCTAGGGCCGGGCCATCCGACAGATACGCATTATTTT
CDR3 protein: CASRRLGPGHPTDTHYF

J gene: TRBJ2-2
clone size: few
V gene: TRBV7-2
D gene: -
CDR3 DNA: TGTGCCAGCAGCTTAGATAGCACCGGGGAGCTGTTTTTT
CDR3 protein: CASSLDSTGELFF

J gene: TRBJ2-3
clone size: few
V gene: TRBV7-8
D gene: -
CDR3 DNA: TGTGCCAGCAGCTTAAGAGGGTGGCGCAACACAGATACGCAGTATTTT
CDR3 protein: CASSLRGWRNTDTQYF

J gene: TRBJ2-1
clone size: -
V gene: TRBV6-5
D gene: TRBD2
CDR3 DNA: TGTGCCAGCAGCCGCGCCGGGCCAGCGGGGGACTCATACAATGAGCAGTTCTTC
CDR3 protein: CASSRAGPAGDSYNEQFF

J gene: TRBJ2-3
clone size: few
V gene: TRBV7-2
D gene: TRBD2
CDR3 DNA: TGTGCCAGCACCATCTCGGGGGCGGGGGGGGCAGATACGCAGTATTTT
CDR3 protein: CASTISGAGGADTQYF

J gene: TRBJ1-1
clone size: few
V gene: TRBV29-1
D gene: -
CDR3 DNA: TGCAGCGTTGGTGTGGATGCTGAAGCTTTCTTT
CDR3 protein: CSVGVDAEAFF

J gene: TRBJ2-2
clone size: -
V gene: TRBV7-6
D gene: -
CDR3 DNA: TGTGCCAGCAGCTTAGCGAGCGGCGTGTTCGCCGGGGAGCTGTTTTTT
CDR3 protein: CASSLASGVFAGELFF

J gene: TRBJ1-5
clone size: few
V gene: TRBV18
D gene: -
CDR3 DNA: TGTGCCAGCTCACCATACGGACAGATCAATCAGCCCCAGCATTTT
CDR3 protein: CASSPYGQINQPQHF

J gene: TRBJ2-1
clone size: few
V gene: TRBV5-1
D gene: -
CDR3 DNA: TGCGCCAGCAGCTTGGAGGTCAGGGGCAGCGCCTACAATGAGCAGTTCTTC
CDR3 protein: CASSLEVRGSAYNEQFF

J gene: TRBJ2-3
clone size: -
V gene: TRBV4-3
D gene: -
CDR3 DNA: TGCGCCAGCAGCCAAGATTCCCAGGACATCCCTGGCACAGATACGCAGTATTTT
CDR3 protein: CASSQDSQDIPGTDTQYF

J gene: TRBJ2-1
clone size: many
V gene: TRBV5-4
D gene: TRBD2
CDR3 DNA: TGTGCCAGCAGCTTGACTAGCGGCTACAATGAGCAGTTCTTC
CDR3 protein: CASSLTSGYNEQFF

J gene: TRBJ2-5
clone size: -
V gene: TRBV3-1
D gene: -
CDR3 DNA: TGTGCCAGCAGACGGGGGGCCGTAGAGACCCAGTACTTC
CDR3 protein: CASRRGAVETQYF

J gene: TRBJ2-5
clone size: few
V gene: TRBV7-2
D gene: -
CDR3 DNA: TGTGCCAGCAGCTTCGGGACACCCAAAGGGGTGTTC
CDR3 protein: CASSFGTPKGVF

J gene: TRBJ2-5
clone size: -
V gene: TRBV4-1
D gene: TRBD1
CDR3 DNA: TGCGCCAGCAGCCAACCCCACAGGGGGCTTACAGAGACCCAGTACTTC
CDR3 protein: CASSQPHRGLTETQYF

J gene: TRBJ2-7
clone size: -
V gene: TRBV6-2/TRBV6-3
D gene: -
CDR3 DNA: TGTGCCAGCAGTTACCTTTTCTCCTACGAGCAGTACTTC
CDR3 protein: CASSYLFSYEQYF

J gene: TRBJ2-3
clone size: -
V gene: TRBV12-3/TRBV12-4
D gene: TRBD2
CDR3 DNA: TGTGCCAGCAGTTTTCGGTCTAGCGGGAAATTAGCAGATACGCAGTATTTT
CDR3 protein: CASSFRSSGKLADTQYF

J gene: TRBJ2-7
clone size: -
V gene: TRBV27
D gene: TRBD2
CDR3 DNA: TGTGCCAGCGGTAGCGGGAGGGGCTCCTACGAGCAGTACTTC
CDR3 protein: CASGSGRGSYEQYF

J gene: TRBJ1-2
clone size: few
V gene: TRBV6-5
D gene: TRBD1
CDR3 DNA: TGTGCCAGCAGTTACATCGGGACAGGGCATGGCTACACCTTC
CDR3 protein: CASSYIGTGHGYTF

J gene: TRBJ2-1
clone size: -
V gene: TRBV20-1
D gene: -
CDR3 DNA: TGCAGTGCTAGAGTTGGGGGGCAGTCCTACAATGAGCAGTTCTTC
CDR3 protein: CSARVGGQSYNEQFF

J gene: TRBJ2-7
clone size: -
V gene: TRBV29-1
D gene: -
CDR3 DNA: TGCAGCGTTGAGATTCGGGGGTTCTACGAGCAGTACTTC
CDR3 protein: CSVEIRGFYEQYF

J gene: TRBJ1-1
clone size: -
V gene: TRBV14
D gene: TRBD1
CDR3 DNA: TGTGCCAGCAGCCACTACAGGGGGCTGGGCACTGAAGCTTTCTTT
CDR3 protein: CASSHYRGLGTEAFF

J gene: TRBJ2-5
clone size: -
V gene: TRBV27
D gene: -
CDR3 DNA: TGTGCCAGCAGTTTATCGGAGAAAGAGACCCAGTACTTC
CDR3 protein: CASSLSEKETQYF

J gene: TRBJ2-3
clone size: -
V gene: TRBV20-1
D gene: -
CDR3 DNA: TGCAGTGCTTCCCCAGAGTGGATAAGCACAGATACGCAGTATTTT
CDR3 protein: CSASPEWISTDTQYF

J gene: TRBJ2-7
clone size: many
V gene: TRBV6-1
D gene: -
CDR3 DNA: TGTGCCAGCAGTGAAGAGGGGGGCGCAATCTACGAGCAGTACTTC
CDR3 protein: CASSEEGGAIYEQYF

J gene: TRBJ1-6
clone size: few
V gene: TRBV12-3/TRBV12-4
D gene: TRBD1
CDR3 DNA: TGTGCCAGCAGTTCGGCGGGACAGGGAGGGTCACCCCTCCACTTT
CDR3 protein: CASSSAGQGGSPLHF

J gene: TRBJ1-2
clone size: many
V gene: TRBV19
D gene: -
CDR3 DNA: TGTGCCAGTAGTAGCCGGTTTTATGGCTACACCTTC
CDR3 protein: CASSSRFYGYTF

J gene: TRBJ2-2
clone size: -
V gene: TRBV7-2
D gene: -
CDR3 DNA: TGTGCCAGCAGCCCACTCTTGGGGGACACCGGGGAGCTGTTTTTT
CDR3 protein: CASSPLLGDTGELFF

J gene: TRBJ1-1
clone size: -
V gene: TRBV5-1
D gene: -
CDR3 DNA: TGCGCCAGCAGCTTGTCCGGGGTTGGCACTGAAGCTTTCTTT
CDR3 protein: CASSLSGVGTEAFF

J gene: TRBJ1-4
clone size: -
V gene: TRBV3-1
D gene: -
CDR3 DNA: TGTGCCAGCAGCACACGCGGGAGACCAACTAATGAAAAACTGTTTTTT
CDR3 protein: CASSTRGRPTNEKLFF

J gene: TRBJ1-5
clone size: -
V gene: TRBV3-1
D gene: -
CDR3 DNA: TGTGCCAGCAGCCAAGCGAGGACGGGGCAGCCCCAGCATTTT
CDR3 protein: CASSQARTGQPQHF

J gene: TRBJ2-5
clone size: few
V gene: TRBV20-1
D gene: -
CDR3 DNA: TGCAGTGCTAGTTCTCAGACTAGACAAGAGACCCAGTACTTC
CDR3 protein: CSASSQTRQETQYF